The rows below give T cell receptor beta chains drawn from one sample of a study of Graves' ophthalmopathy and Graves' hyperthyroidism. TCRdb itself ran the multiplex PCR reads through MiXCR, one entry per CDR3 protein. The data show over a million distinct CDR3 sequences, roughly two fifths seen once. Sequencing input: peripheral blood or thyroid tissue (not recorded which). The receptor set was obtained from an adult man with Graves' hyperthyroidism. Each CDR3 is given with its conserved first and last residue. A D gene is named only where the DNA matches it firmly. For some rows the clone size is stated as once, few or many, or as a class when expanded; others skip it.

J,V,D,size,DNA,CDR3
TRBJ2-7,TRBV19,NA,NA,TGTGCCAGTAGCGACAACAGGTACGAGCAGTACTTC,CASSDNRYEQYF
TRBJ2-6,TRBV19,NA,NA,TGTGCCAGTATAGATCGGAGACAGGCTGGGGCCAACGTCCTGACTTTC,CASIDRRQAGANVLTF
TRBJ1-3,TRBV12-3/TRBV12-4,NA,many,TGTGCCAGCAGTCCAAGACAGATCTCTGGAAACACCATATATTTT,CASSPRQISGNTIYF
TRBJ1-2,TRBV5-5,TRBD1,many,TGTGCCAGCAGCCCGGGACAGGGACGTGACTATGGCTACACCTTC,CASSPGQGRDYGYTF
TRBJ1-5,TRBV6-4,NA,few,TGTGCCAGCAGTTCCCCACAGGGCAAGAAACGATCGCCCCAGCATTTT,CASSSPQGKKRSPQHF
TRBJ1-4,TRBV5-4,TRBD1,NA,TGTGCCAGCAGCCAAGGCCAGGGGGGCGAAAAACTGTTTTTT,CASSQGQGGEKLFF
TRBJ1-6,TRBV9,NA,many,TGTGCCAGCAGCGTAGGTGCAGGGCCGGATTCACCCCTCCACTTT,CASSVGAGPDSPLHF
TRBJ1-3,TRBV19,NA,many,TGTGCCAGTACCTGGCAGGGTCGGGGAGGAGGTGGAAACACCATATATTTT,CASTWQGRGGGGNTIYF
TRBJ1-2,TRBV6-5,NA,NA,TGTGCCAGCAACCGAGGTGGATCTCGTGGCTACACCTTC,CASNRGGSRGYTF
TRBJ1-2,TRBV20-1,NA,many,TGCAGTGCCCCTACGACCAGGGTTCGCAATGGCTACACCTTC,CSAPTTRVRNGYTF
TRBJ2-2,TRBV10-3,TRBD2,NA,TGTGCCATCATAGGGGAGCGGGGGGCCAACACCGGGGAGCTGTTTTTT,CAIIGERGANTGELFF
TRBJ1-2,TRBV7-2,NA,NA,TGTGCCAGCATCCCAGGGGCCGGCCGGCTATTGGACGGCTACACCTTC,CASIPGAGRLLDGYTF
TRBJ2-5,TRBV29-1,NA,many,TGCAGCGTCCTGCTAGGGGGGGGAGAGACCCAGTACTTC,CSVLLGGGETQYF
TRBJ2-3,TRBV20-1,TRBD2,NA,TGCAGTGCCCGGAGCGGGGGGGCTGGAGATACGCAGTATTTT,CSARSGGAGDTQYF
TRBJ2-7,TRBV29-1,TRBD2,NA,TGCAGCGTTGCGGTGGGACTAGCGGGAGGGTACGAGCAGTACTTC,CSVAVGLAGGYEQYF
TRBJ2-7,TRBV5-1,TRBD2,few,TGCGCCAGCAGCTTGGCCCTAGCGGGAGGGCCCGCATACGAGCAGTACTTC,CASSLALAGGPAYEQYF
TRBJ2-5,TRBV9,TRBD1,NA,TGTGCCAGCAGTGACAGGGGCGGGGAGACCCCGTACTTC,CASSDRGGETPYF
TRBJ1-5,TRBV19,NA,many,TGTGCCAGTAGTATAGAACCCCGAAATCAGCCCCAGCATTTT,CASSIEPRNQPQHF
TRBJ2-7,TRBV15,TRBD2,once,TGTGCCACCAGCAGAGATGGGGGAGGGGTAGGGTACGAGCAGTACTTC,CATSRDGGGVGYEQYF
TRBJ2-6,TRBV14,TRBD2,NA,TGTGCCAGCAGCCGACTACAAGGACTAGCGGGAGGTCCCGGGGCCAACGTCCTGACTTTC,CASSRLQGLAGGPGANVLTF
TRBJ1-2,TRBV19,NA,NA,TGTGCCACCCCCCCTGAAAGGATTGTTCGAGGCTACACCTTC,CATPPERIVRGYTF
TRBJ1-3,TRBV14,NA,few,TGTGCCAGCAGCCAAGATCTCGACAGCTCTGGAAACACCATATATTTT,CASSQDLDSSGNTIYF
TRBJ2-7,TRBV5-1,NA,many,TGTGCCAGCAGCTTAGAGGCAGGAACCTACGAGCAGTACTTC,CASSLEAGTYEQYF
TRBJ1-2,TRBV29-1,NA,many,TGCAGCGTTGAAGCGACAGGCGGTATCTCCAACTATGGCTACACCTTC,CSVEATGGISNYGYTF